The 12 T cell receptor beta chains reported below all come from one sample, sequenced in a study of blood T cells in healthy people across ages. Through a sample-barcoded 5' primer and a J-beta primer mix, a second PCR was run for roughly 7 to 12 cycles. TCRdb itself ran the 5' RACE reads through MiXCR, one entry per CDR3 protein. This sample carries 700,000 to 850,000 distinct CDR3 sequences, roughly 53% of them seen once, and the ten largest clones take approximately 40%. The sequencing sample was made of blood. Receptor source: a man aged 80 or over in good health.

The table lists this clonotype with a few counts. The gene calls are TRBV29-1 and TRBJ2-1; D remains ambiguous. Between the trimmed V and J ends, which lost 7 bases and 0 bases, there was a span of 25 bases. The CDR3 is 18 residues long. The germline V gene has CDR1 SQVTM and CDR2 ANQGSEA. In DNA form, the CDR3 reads TGCAGCGCTAGACTCGGTCTTAGCAGGTCGAGCTCCTACAATGAGCAGTTCTTC. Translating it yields CSARLGLSRSSSYNEQFF.

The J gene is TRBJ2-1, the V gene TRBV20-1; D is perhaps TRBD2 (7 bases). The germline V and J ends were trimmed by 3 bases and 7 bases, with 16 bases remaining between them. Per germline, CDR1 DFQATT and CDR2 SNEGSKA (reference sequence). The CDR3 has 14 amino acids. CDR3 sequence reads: CSASRGASGNEQFF. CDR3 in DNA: TGCAGTGCTAGTCGGGGGGCCTCGGGGAATGAGCAGTTCTTC.

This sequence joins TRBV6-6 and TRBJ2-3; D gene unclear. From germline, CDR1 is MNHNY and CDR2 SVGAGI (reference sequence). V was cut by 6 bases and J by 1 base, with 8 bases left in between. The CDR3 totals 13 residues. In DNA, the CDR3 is TGTGCCAGCAGGCCCCTGGGCACAGATACGCAGTATTTT. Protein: CASRPLGTDTQYF.

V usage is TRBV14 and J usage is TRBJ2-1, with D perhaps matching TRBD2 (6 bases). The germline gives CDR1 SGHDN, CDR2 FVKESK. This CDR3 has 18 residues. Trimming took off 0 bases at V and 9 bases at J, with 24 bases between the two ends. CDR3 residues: CASSQDIGRDWYPTEQFF. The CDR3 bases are TGTGCCAGCAGCCAAGATATAGGTCGGGACTGGTACCCCACTGAGCAGTTCTTC.

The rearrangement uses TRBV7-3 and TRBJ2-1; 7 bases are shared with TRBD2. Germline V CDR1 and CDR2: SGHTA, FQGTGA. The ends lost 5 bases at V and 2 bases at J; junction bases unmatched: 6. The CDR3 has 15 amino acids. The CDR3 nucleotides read TGTGCCAGCAGCCCCCAAGCGGGAACCTACAATGAGCAGTTCTTC. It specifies CASSPQAGTYNEQFF.

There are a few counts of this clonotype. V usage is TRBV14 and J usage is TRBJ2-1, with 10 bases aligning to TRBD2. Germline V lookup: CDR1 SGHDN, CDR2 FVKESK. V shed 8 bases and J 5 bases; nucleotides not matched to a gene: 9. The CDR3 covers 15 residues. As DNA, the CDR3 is TGTGCCAGCGCAGGTAGCGGGAGGTATAACAATGAGCAGTTCTTC. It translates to CASAGSGRYNNEQFF.

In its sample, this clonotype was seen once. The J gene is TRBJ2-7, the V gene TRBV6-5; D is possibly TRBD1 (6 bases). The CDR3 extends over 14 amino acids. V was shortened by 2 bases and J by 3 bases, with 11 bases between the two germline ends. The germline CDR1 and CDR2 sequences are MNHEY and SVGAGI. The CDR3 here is CASSYANRDYEQYF. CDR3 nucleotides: TGTGCCAGCAGTTACGCGAACAGGGACTACGAGCAGTACTTC.

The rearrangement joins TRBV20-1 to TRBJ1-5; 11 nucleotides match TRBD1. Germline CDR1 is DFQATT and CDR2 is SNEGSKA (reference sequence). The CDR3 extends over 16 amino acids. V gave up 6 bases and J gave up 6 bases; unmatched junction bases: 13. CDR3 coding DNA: TGCAGTGCCCCGGTCGGGACAGGGGGTAGATTTCAGCCCCAGCATTTT. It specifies CSAPVGTGGRFQPQHF.

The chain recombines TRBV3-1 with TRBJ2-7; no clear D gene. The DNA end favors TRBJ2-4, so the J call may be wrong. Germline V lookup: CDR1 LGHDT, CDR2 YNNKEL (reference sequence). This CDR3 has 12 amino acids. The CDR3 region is CASSSSWHIQYF. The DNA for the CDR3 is TGTGCCAGCAGCTCCAGCTGGCACATTCAGTACTTC.

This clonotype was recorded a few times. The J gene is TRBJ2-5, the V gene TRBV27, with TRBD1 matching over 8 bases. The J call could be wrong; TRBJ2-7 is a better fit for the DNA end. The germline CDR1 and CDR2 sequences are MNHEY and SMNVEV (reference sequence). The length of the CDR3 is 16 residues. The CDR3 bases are TGTGCCAGCAGTTTATTGACGGCAGGGGGCCGCGACGAGCAGTACTTC. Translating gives CASSLLTAGGRDEQYF.

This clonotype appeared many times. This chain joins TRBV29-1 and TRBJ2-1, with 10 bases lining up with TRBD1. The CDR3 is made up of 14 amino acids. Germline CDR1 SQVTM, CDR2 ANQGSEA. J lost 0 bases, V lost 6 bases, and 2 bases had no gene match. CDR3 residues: CSVGDRGSYNEQFF. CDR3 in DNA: TGCAGCGTCGGGGACAGGGGCTCCTACAATGAGCAGTTCTTC.

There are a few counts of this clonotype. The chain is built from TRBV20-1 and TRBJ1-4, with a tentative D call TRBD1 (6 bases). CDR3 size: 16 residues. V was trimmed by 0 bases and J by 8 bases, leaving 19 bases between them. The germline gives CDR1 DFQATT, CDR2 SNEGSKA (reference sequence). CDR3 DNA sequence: TGCAGTGCTAGAGATTGGGGGCCGGGGGCAGGGGAAAAACTGTTTTTT. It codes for CSARDWGPGAGEKLFF.